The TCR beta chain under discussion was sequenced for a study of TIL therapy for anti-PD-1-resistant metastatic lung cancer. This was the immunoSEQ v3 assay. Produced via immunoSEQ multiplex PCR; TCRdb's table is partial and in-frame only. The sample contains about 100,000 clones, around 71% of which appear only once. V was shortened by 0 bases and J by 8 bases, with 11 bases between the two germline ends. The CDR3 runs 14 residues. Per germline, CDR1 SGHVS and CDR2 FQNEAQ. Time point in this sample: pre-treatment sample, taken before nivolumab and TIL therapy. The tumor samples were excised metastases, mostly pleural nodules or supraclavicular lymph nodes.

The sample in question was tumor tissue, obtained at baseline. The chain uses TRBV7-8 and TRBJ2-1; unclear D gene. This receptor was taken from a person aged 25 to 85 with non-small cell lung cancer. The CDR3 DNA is TGTGCCAGCAGCTTAGCCCCCGGAAACGATGAGCAGTTCTTC. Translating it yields CASSLAPGNDEQFF.